This TCR beta chain was obtained from a study of spatial heterogeneity in lung cancer. Study-wide results and caveats: It was found that expanded intratumoral alpha and beta TCR counts tracked tumor mutation counts.

TCRdb re-derived calls from the 5' RACE reads in MiXCR, one entry per CDR3 protein. The table includes about 3,500 distinct CDR3 sequences, 4% to 6% detected once. Stated time point: sample taken at primary tumor resection. TCRs were sequenced from unsorted whole RNA of tumor, nontumor lung or PBMC. V lost 0 bases, J lost 4 bases, and 6 bases stayed unmatched. Germline assignment: CDR1 SGHRS and CDR2 YFSETQ. This CDR3 region has 16 residues. This clonotype has at least ten counts. Antigen: not known. The V gene is TRBV5-1, the J gene TRBJ1-2; 10 positions agree with TRBD1. The TCR originated in a female donor with early-stage non-small cell lung cancer. Sequencing was performed on lung tumor tissue, taken at surgery. Written as DNA, the CDR3 is TGCGCCAGCAGCTTGGGGACGACAGGGGGCGGCTATGGCTACACCTTC. Its protein product is CASSLGTTGGGYGYTF.